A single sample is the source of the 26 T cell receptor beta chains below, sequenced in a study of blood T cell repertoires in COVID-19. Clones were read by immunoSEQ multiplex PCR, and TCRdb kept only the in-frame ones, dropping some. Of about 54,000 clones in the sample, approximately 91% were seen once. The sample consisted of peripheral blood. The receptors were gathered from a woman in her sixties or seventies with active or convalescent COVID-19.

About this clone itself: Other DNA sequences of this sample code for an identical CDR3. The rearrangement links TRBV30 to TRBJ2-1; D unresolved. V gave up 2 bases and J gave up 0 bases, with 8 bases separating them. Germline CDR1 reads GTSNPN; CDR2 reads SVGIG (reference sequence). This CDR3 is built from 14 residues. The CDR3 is CAWSRGSSYNEQFF. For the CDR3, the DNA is TGTGCCTGGAGTCGCGGAAGCTCCTACAATGAGCAGTTCTTC.

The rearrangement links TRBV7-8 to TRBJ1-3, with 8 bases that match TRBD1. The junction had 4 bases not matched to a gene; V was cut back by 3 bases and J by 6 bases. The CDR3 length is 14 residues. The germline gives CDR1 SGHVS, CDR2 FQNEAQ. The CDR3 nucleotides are TGTGCCAGCAGCTTCGCGACAGGGGCAAACACCATATATTTT. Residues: CASSFATGANTIYF.

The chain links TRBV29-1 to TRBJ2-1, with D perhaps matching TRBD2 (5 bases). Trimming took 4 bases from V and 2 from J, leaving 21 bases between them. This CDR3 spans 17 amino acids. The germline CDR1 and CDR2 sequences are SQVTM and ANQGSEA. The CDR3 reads CSVGSLGLGRTYNEQFF. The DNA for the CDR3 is TGCAGCGTTGGGAGTTTAGGACTTGGTCGGACCTACAATGAGCAGTTCTTC.

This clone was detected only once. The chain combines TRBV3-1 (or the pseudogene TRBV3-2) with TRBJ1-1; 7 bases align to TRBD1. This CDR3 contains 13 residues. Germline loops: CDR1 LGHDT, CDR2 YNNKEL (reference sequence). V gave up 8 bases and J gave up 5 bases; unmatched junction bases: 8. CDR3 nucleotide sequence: TGTGCCAGCTTTCGACAGGGCGGGACTGAAGCTTTCTTT. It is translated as CASFRQGGTEAFF.

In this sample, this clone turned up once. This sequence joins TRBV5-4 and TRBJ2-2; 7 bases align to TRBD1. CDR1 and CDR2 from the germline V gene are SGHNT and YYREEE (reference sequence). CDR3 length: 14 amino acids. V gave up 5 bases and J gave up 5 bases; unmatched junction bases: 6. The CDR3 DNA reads TGTGCCAGCAGACGCGACAGGGTGACCGGGGAGCTGTTTTTT. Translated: CASRRDRVTGELFF.

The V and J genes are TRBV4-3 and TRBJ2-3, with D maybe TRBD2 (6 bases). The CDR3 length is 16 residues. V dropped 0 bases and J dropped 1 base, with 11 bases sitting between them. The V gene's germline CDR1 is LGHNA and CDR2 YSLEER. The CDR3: CASSQEAGRGTDTQYF. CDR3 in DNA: TGCGCCAGCAGCCAAGAGGCCGGGAGAGGCACAGATACGCAGTATTTT.

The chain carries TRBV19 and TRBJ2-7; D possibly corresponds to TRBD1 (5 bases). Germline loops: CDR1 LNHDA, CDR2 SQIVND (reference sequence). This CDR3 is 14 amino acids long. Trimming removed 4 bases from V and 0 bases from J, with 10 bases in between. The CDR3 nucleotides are TGTGCCAGTAGTACCAGGGCGAGCTCCTACGAGCAGTACTTC. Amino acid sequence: CASSTRASSYEQYF.

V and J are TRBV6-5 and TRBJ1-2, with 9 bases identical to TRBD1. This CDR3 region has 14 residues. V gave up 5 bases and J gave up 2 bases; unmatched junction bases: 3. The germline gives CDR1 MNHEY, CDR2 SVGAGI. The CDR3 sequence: CASSPGQGNYGYTF. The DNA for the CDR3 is TGTGCCAGCAGTCCCGGACAGGGGAACTATGGCTACACCTTC.

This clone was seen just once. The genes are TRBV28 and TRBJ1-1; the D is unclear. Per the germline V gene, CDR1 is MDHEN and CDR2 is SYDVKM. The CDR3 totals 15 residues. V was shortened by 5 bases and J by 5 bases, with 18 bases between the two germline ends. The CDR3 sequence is CASSPPSAGRTEAFF. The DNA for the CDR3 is TGTGCCAGCAGTCCCCCGTCAGCAGGCCGTACTGAAGCTTTCTTT.

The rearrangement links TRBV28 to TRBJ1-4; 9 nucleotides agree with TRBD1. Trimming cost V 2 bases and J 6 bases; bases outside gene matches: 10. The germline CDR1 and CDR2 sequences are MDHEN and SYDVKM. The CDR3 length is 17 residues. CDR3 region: CASSLGTGNPAHEKLFF. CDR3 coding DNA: TGTGCCAGCAGTTTAGGGACAGGGAACCCGGCGCATGAAAAACTGTTTTTT.

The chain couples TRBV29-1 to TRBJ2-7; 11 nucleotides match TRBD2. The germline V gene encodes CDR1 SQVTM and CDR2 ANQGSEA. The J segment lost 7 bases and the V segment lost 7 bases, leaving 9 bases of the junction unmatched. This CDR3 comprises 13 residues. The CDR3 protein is CSASLAGVTEQYF. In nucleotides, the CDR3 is TGCAGCGCGTCACTAGCGGGAGTAACTGAGCAGTACTTC.

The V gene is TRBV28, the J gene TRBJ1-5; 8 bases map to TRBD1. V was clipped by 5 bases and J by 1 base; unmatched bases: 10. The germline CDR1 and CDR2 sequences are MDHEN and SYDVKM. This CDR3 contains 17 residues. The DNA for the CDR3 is TGTGCCAGCAGTAGACAGGGGATTGTTGCCAGCAATCAGCCCCAGCATTTT. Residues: CASSRQGIVASNQPQHF.

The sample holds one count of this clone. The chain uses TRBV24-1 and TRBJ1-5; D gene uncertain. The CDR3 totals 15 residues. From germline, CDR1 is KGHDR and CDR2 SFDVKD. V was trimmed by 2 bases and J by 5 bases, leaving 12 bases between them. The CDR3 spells CATSDSRPGYQPQHF. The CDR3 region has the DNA TGTGCCACCAGTGATTCTCGGCCAGGATATCAGCCCCAGCATTTT.

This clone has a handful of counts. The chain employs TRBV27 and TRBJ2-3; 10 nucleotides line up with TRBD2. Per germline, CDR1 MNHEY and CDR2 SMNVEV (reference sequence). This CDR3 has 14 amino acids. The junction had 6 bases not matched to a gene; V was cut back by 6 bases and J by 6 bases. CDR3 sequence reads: CASSQGLASDTQYF. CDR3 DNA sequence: TGTGCCAGCAGCCAGGGACTAGCGAGCGATACGCAGTATTTT.

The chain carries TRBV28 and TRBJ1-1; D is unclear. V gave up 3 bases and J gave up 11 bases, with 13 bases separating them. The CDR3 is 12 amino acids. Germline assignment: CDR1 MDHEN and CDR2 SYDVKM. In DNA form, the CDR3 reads TGTGCCAGCAGTTTCCCCGGCGGGTGGGCTTTCTTT. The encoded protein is CASSFPGGWAFF.

The CDR3 DNA follows: TGTGCCAGCAGCTTAGAATCCAGGGGTGGCGGGGAGCTGTTTTTT. It yields the protein CASSLESRGGGELFF. The chain carries TRBV7-7 and TRBJ2-2, with D possibly TRBD1 on 6 matching bases. This CDR3 has 15 residues. Trimming cost V 1 base and J 7 bases, with 13 bases left between them. Germline V gene data show CDR1 as SSHAT and CDR2 as FNYEAQ (reference sequence).

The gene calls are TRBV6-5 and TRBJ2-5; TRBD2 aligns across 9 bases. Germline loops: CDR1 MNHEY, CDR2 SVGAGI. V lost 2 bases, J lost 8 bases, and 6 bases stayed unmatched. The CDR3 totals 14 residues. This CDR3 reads CASSYLGLADTQYF. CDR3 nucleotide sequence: TGTGCCAGCAGTTACCTGGGACTAGCAGACACCCAGTACTTC.

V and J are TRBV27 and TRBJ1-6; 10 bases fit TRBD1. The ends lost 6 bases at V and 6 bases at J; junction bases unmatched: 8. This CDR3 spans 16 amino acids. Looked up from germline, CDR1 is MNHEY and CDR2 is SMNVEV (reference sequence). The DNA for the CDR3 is TGTGCCAGCAGCCTCGACAGGGGGCGCGTTAATTCACCCCTCCACTTT. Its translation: CASSLDRGRVNSPLHF.

The CDR3 loop is CASSFDSDQPQHF. CDR3 nucleotide sequence: TGTGCCAGCAGTTTTGACTCAGATCAGCCCCAGCATTTT. The chain has TRBV12-3 or TRBV12-4 and TRBJ1-5; D is unclear. CDR3 length: 13 residues. Trimming removed 3 bases from V and 5 bases from J, with 8 bases in between.

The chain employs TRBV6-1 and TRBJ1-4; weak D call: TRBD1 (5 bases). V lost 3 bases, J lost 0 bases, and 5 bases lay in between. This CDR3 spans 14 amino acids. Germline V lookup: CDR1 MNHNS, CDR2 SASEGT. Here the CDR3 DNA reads TGTGCCAGCAGTGAGACAGCAACTAATGAAAAACTGTTTTTT. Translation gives CASSETATNEKLFF.

CDR3 region: CASSPSDNRNQPQHF. In DNA form, the CDR3 reads TGCGCCAGCAGCCCATCGGACAACCGCAATCAGCCCCAGCATTTT. The V and J genes are TRBV5-1 and TRBJ1-5; D may be TRBD1 (5 bases). The germline V gene has CDR1 SGHRS and CDR2 YFSETQ. Trimming took 4 bases from V and 2 from J, leaving 13 bases between them. The CDR3 extends over 15 amino acids.

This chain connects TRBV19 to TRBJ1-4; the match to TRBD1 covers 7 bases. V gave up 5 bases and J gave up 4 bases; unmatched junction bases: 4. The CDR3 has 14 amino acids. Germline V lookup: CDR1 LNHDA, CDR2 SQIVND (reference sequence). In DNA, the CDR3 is TGTGCCAGTAGTGCGACAGGGAGTAATGAAAAACTGTTTTTT. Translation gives CASSATGSNEKLFF.

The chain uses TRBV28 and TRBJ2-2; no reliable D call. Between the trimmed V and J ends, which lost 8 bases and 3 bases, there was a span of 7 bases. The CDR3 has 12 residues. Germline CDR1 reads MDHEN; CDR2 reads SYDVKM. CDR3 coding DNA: TGTGCCAGCGAGCGAGACACCGGGGAGCTGTTTTTT. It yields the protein CASERDTGELFF.

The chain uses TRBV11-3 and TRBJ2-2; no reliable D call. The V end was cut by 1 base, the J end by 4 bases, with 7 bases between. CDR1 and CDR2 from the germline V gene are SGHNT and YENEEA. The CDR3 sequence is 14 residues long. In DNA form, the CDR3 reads TGTGCCAGCAGCTTAGTCGCCAGCACCGGGGAGCTGTTTTTT. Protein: CASSLVASTGELFF.

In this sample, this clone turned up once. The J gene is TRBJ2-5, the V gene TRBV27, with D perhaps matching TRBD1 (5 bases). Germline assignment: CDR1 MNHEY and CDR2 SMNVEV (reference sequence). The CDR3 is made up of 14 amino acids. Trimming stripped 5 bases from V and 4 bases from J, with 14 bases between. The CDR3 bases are TGTGCCAGCAGTCTCTCCCAGGGAAGAGAGACCCAGTACTTC. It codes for CASSLSQGRETQYF.

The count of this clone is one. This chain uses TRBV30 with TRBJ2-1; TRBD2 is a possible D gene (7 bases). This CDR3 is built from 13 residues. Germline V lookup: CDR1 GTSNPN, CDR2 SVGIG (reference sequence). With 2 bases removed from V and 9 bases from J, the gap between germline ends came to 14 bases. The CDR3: CAWSLGGVAEQFF. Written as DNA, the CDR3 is TGTGCCTGGAGTTTAGGGGGGGTAGCTGAGCAGTTCTTC.